The 22 T cell receptor beta chains presented below share a single source sample, sequenced in a study of T cell responses to AZD1222 COVID-19 vaccine. Sequenced by immunoSEQ multiplex PCR; TCRdb stores in-frame clones only, minus some. The sample shows approximately 68,000 clones, roughly 84% of them seen only once. Sequencing was performed on peripheral blood, taken on day 0 of AZD1222 vaccination. The receptors originated from an adult in good health.

This chain uses TRBV4-3 with TRBJ2-7; no clear D. The CDR3 is made up of 13 amino acids. Germline V CDR1 and CDR2: LGHNA, YSLEER. Trimming removed 4 bases from V and 4 bases from J, with 11 bases in between. The CDR3 protein is CASSRKQNYEQYF. CDR3 sequence (DNA): TGCGCCAGCAGCCGCAAACAAAATTACGAGCAGTACTTC.

The V gene is TRBV7-2, the J gene TRBJ2-1; no clear D gene. The CDR3 loop spans 14 amino acids. Germline V gene sequence: CDR1 SGHTA, CDR2 FQGNSA. V lost 2 bases and J lost 1, with 6 bases in between. The CDR3 bases are TGTGCCAGCAGCTTAATTGGGTCCTACAATGAGCAGTTCTTC. Its protein is CASSLIGSYNEQFF. The whole variable domain, filled in from reference TRBV7-2 and TRBJ2-1, reads GAGVSQSPSNKVTEKGKDVELRCDPISGHTALYWYRQSLGQGLEFLIYFQGNSAPDKSGLPSDRFSAERTGGSVSTLTIQRTQQEDSAVYLCASSLIGSYNEQFFGPGTRLTVL.

The J gene is TRBJ2-1, the V gene TRBV7-2; weak D call: TRBD2 (7 bases). V gave up 3 bases and J gave up 2 bases, with 14 bases separating them. Germline V gene sequence: CDR1 SGHTA, CDR2 FQGNSA. The CDR3 is 16 amino acids. Written as DNA, the CDR3 is TGTGCCAGCAGCTTCGCCGGCGGGGGCCCCTACAATGAGCAGTTCTTC. Translating gives CASSFAGGGPYNEQFF.

This sequence joins TRBV5-4 and TRBJ1-3, with D hard to call. CDR3 length: 16 amino acids. Germline V gives CDR1 SGHNT, CDR2 YYREEE (reference sequence). With 2 bases removed from V and 1 base from J, the gap between germline ends came to 13 bases. CDR3 sequence: CASSLTLGRSGNTIYF. The CDR3 DNA reads TGTGCCAGCAGCTTAACTCTAGGGAGGTCTGGAAACACCATATATTTT.

In its sample, this clone was seen once. The chain uses TRBV2 and TRBJ1-3, with D tentatively TRBD1 (6 bases). Per germline, CDR1 SNHLY and CDR2 FYNNEI. V lost 5 bases and J 7 bases, leaving 12 bases between the germline ends. The CDR3 totals 13 residues. The CDR3 is CASSSGDWNTIYF. The CDR3 DNA follows: TGTGCCAGCAGTTCAGGGGATTGGAACACCATATATTTT.

The V gene is TRBV6-2 or TRBV6-3, the J gene TRBJ2-7, with 7 bases lining up with TRBD1. The CDR3 has 14 residues. V was pared by 6 bases and J by 2 bases, with 7 bases of the junction left unmatched. Germline loops: CDR1 MNHEY, CDR2 SVGEGT. The CDR3 DNA reads as TGTGCCAGCAGACCTGACAGGGCGACCTACGAGCAGTACTTC. It translates to CASRPDRATYEQYF.

The genes are TRBV7-2 and TRBJ1-5; D gene uncertain. V shed 1 base and J shed 2 bases, with 9 bases lying between them. Per germline, CDR1 SGHTA and CDR2 FQGNSA. The length of the CDR3 is 15 residues. This CDR3 reads CASSLGGFGNQPQHF. The CDR3 coding sequence is TGTGCCAGCAGCTTAGGAGGGTTCGGCAATCAGCCCCAGCATTTT.

V gene TRBV9 combines with J gene TRBJ2-1, with unresolved D. The germline V gene has CDR1 SGDLS and CDR2 YYNGEE. The V gene lost 0 bases and the J gene lost 5 bases, with 12 bases spanning the gap. The CDR3 has 15 residues. The CDR3 loop reads CASSVGVSNHNEQFF. The CDR3 DNA follows: TGTGCCAGCAGCGTAGGGGTCAGCAACCACAATGAGCAGTTCTTC.

As regards this clone: Other DNA sequences in this sample translate to the same CDR3. V and J are TRBV30 and TRBJ2-7, with D maybe TRBD1 (6 bases). Trimming took off 5 bases at V and 3 bases at J, with 11 bases between the two ends. The CDR3 sequence is 12 residues long. Germline CDR1 GTSNPN, CDR2 SVGIG (reference sequence). CDR3 sequence reads: CAWGTGNYEQYF. The CDR3 DNA reads TGTGCCTGGGGTACAGGGAACTACGAGCAGTACTTC.

The rearrangement links TRBV28 to TRBJ1-3, with D perhaps matching TRBD1 (5 bases). Germline loops: CDR1 MDHEN, CDR2 SYDVKM. This CDR3 is built from 14 residues. Trimming removed 4 bases at V and 0 bases at J, with 7 bases between. In nucleotides, the CDR3 is TGTGCCAGCAGTTCGGGGGACTCTGGAAACACCATATATTTT. It yields the protein CASSSGDSGNTIYF.

The genes are TRBV11-3 and TRBJ2-1, with D tentatively TRBD2 (6 bases). The CDR3 is made up of 16 amino acids. Germline V gives CDR1 SGHNT, CDR2 YENEEA. The ends were cut back, 1 base at V and 7 bases at J, with 17 bases in the middle. The CDR3, as DNA: TGTGCCAGCAGCTTAGTAACGTCCGGGGGACCTAATGAGCAGTTCTTC. Its translation is CASSLVTSGGPNEQFF.

The rearrangement joins TRBV10-1 to TRBJ1-5; D might be TRBD1 (5 bases). From germline, CDR1 is WNHNN and CDR2 SYGVQD (reference sequence). The ends were cut back, 3 bases at V and 2 bases at J, with 17 bases in the middle. This CDR3 is built from 17 residues. The CDR3, as DNA: TGCGCCAGCAGTGATTTCGCGAGGGGCCGGGGCAATCAGCCCCAGCATTTT. This encodes CASSDFARGRGNQPQHF.

The gene calls are TRBV15 and TRBJ2-3, with 7 nucleotides matching TRBD1. Trimming removed 3 bases from V and 3 bases from J; junction bases left unmatched: 12. Germline V gene lookup returns CDR1 LNHNV and CDR2 YYDKDF (reference sequence). The CDR3 is made up of 17 amino acids. The CDR3 sequence: CATSRDGGQKPTDTQYF. In DNA, the CDR3 is TGTGCCACCAGCAGGGATGGGGGACAGAAACCGACAGATACGCAGTATTTT.

The chain employs TRBV7-9 and TRBJ2-2, with D perhaps matching TRBD2 (5 bases). Germline CDR1 is SEHNR and CDR2 is FQNEAQ (reference sequence). The CDR3 extends over 17 amino acids. The V and J ends lost 9 bases and 2 bases respectively, with 22 bases between them. CDR3 protein: CARRSRPSEGNTGELFF. For the CDR3, the DNA is TGTGCCAGGAGGAGTAGGCCAAGTGAGGGAAACACCGGGGAGCTGTTTTTT.

The gene calls are TRBV9 and TRBJ1-2; TRBD1 agrees at 8 bases. Losses at the gene ends were 3 bases for V and 5 bases for J; bases not matched to a gene: 15. The CDR3 is 17 residues long. Per germline, CDR1 SGDLS and CDR2 YYNGEE. This CDR3 is CASSAVDRAGVPYGYTF. The DNA of the CDR3 is TGTGCCAGCAGCGCAGTGGACAGGGCCGGGGTTCCTTATGGCTACACCTTC.

The chain uses TRBV11-2 and TRBJ2-3, with 10 bases identical to TRBD2. V dropped 0 bases and J dropped 6; count of bases not matched to a gene: 9. This CDR3 is 17 amino acids long. Germline lookup yields CDR1 SGHAT and CDR2 FQNNGV. In nucleotides, the CDR3 is TGTGCCAGCAGCTTAGATCTCACTAGCGGGGCACGGGATACGCAGTATTTT. It specifies CASSLDLTSGARDTQYF.

The chain uses TRBV29-1 and TRBJ1-5; 7 nucleotides match TRBD1. V shed 4 bases and J 7 bases; nucleotides not matched to a gene: 4. The CDR3 consists of 12 residues. From germline, CDR1 is SQVTM and CDR2 ANQGSEA. The CDR3 loop reads CSVGSGGQPQHF. The CDR3 DNA follows: TGCAGCGTTGGGTCAGGGGGGCAGCCCCAGCATTTT.

The CDR3 is CASSQAFNSGGASGYEQYF. The CDR3 DNA is TGTGCCAGCAGCCAAGCTTTCAATAGCGGGGGGGCCTCGGGGTACGAGCAGTACTTC. This chain uses TRBV3-1 (or the pseudogene TRBV3-2) with TRBJ2-7, with 11 bases lining up with TRBD2. The junction had 15 bases not matched to a gene; V was cut back by 1 base and J by 4 bases. CDR1 is LGHDT and CDR2 is YNNKEL in the germline V gene (reference sequence). The CDR3 extends over 19 amino acids.

This chain uses TRBV27 with TRBJ2-2; 8 bases align to TRBD2. From germline, CDR1 is MNHEY and CDR2 SMNVEV (reference sequence). J was trimmed by 3 bases and V by 5 bases; bases with no gene match: 5. The length of the CDR3 is 15 residues. CDR3 coding DNA: TGTGCCAGCAGTCTTAGCGGGGTAGACACCGGGGAGCTGTTTTTT. It is translated as CASSLSGVDTGELFF.

This chain joins TRBV20-1 and TRBJ2-1; unclear D gene. Germline V gives CDR1 DFQATT, CDR2 SNEGSKA (reference sequence). This CDR3 comprises 10 residues. V lost 6 bases and J lost 2, with 2 bases in between. The CDR3 nucleotides read TGCAGTGCAACCTACAATGAGCAGTTCTTC. It encodes CSATYNEQFF.

This clone turned up a few times. The genes are TRBV19 and TRBJ1-1; tentative D call: TRBD1 (6 bases). Trimming took off 1 base at V and 3 bases at J, with 15 bases between the two ends. The germline CDR1 and CDR2 sequences are LNHDA and SQIVND (reference sequence). The CDR3 totals 16 residues. CDR3 bases: TGTGCCAGTAGTATAGGTCTGGGAGGGGGACACACTGAAGCTTTCTTT. It codes for CASSIGLGGGHTEAFF.

The chain is built from TRBV28 and TRBJ1-2; 9 bases match TRBD1. This CDR3 is built from 14 residues. Germline loops: CDR1 MDHEN, CDR2 SYDVKM. Germline trimming cut 8 bases from V and 4 bases from J; bases unmatched to any gene: 8. This CDR3 is CASELGTGSYGYTF. The CDR3 DNA is TGTGCCAGCGAGCTCGGGACAGGGAGCTATGGCTACACCTTC.